Listed below are T cell receptor beta chains from one sample, sequenced in a study of cytomegalovirus exposure and HLA in healthy donors. Sequenced by immunoSEQ multiplex PCR; TCRdb stores in-frame clones only, minus some. The sample consists of 99,000 or so clones, roughly 80% of them appearing once. The specimen was PBMCs. The receptor source for this set is a man between 60 and 75 years old in good health and CMV-seropositive. The CDR3 runs from the conserved cysteine through the conserved F or W. D genes are given only for firm matches. Size is omitted from some rows. Given values are once, few, many or a class for expanded clones.

J,V,D,size,CDR3,DNA
TRBJ2-3,TRBV5-1,.,.,CASSLDGRGDTQYF,TGCGCCAGCAGCCTCGACGGCCGGGGTGATACGCAGTATTTT
TRBJ1-1,TRBV4-2,.,.,CASSQDRGVNTEAFF,TGTGCCAGCAGCCAAGATAGGGGCGTGAACACTGAAGCTTTCTTT
TRBJ2-1,TRBV25-1,TRBD2,.,CASSDPGTSNSNEQFF,TGTGCCAGCAGTGACCCCGGGACTAGCAATTCGAATGAGCAGTTCTTC
TRBJ2-3,TRBV11-2,TRBD2,.,CASSAKETSGGTTDTQYF,TGTGCCAGCAGCGCAAAGGAGACTAGCGGGGGGACCACAGATACGCAGTATTTT
TRBJ1-1,TRBV9,.,few,CASTAGEQNTEAFF,TGTGCCAGCACCGCCGGGGAACAGAACACTGAAGCTTTCTTT
TRBJ1-4,TRBV7-2,.,once,CASSRPRGRDEKLFF,TGTGCCAGCAGCCGCCCCCGGGGTCGGGATGAAAAACTGTTTTTT
TRBJ1-5,TRBV19,.,.,CASSMGRSQPQHF,TGTGCCAGTAGTATGGGCAGGTCTCAGCCCCAGCATTTT
TRBJ2-5,TRBV2,TRBD2,.,CASSGTSGDQETQYF,TGTGCCAGCAGTGGGACTAGCGGGGACCAAGAGACCCAGTACTTC
TRBJ2-3,TRBV7-2,.,.,CASSLAIAQDTQYF,TGTGCCAGCAGCTTAGCGATAGCCCAAGATACGCAGTATTTT
TRBJ1-2,TRBV27,.,.,CASSLAPANYGCTF,TGTGCCAGCAGTTTAGCGCCAGCTAACTATGGCTGCACCTTC
TRBJ1-2,TRBV11-2,.,.,CASSFGQGNYGYTF,TGTGCCAGCAGCTTTGGGCAGGGGAACTATGGCTACACCTTC
TRBJ2-5,TRBV4-3,.,.,CASSQGQLQETQYF,TGCGCCAGCAGCCAAGGACAGTTGCAAGAGACCCAGTACTTC
TRBJ1-6,TRBV27,.,medium-sized,CASSLIERGAGSPLHF,TGTGCCAGCAGTTTGATTGAGCGGGGGGCAGGATCACCCCTCCACTTT
TRBJ1-2,TRBV2,TRBD1,.,CASIRDRGNYGYTF,TGTGCCAGCATCCGGGACAGGGGTAACTATGGCTACACCTTC
TRBJ2-7,TRBV5-1,.,.,CASSPWGGHTSSYEQYF,TGCGCCAGCAGTCCGTGGGGGGGGCACACTAGCTCCTACGAGCAGTACTTC
TRBJ2-7,TRBV19,.,few,CASSIEAGSPLYF,TGTGCCAGTAGTATAGAGGCGGGCTCCCCCTTGTACTTC
TRBJ2-1,TRBV6-5,TRBD2,few,CASSYSAGGQYNEQFF,TGTGCCAGCAGTTACTCGGCGGGGGGACAATACAATGAGCAGTTCTTC
TRBJ2-6,TRBV7-2,.,.,CASSLARTGANVLTF,TGTGCCAGCAGCTTGGCGCGGACTGGGGCCAACGTCCTGACTTTC
TRBJ2-7,TRBV6-1,TRBD1,.,CASSEGTGGFYEQYF,TGTGCCAGCAGTGAAGGAACAGGGGGCTTCTACGAGCAGTACTTC
TRBJ1-1,TRBV5-6,.,few,CASSLALGTNTEAFF,TGTGCCAGCAGCTTGGCCCTGGGGACTAACACTGAAGCTTTCTTT
TRBJ2-7,TRBV2,TRBD1,.,CASKEGTGGAYEQYF,TGTGCCAGCAAAGAAGGGACAGGGGGAGCCTACGAGCAGTACTTC
TRBJ1-6,TRBV5-8,TRBD1,.,CASSLGTGHNSPLHF,TGTGCCAGCAGCTTAGGGACAGGGCACAATTCACCCCTCCACTTT
TRBJ1-2,TRBV30,.,once,CAWSVKTGRVSGYTF,TGTGCCTGGAGTGTCAAAACAGGGAGGGTCTCTGGCTACACCTTC
TRBJ2-1,TRBV9,.,.,CASSLDRHSYNEQFF,TGTGCCAGCAGCTTAGACAGGCACTCCTACAATGAGCAGTTCTTC
TRBJ2-3,TRBV10-1,TRBD2,.,CASSPMGGDTQYF,TGCGCCAGCAGTCCTATGGGGGGGGATACGCAGTATTTT
TRBJ2-1,TRBV5-4,TRBD1,.,CASSLETGGSNEQFF,TGTGCCAGCAGCTTGGAGACAGGGGGGAGCAATGAGCAGTTCTTC
TRBJ2-2,TRBV11-2,TRBD1,once,CASSLGTGRTGELFF,TGTGCCAGCAGCTTAGGGACAGGGAGGACCGGGGAGCTGTTTTTT
TRBJ2-3,TRBV11-3,TRBD2,.,CASSLGGGMGTDTQYF,TGTGCCAGCAGCCTTGGGGGGGGTATGGGCACAGATACGCAGTATTTT
TRBJ2-3,TRBV30,.,.,CAWSVQSPSQDTQYF,TGTGCCTGGAGTGTACAGAGCCCATCCCAAGATACGCAGTATTTT
TRBJ2-3,TRBV9,TRBD2,.,CASSGRGLAGKTDTQYF,TGTGCCAGCAGCGGGAGGGGACTAGCGGGGAAGACAGATACGCAGTATTTT
TRBJ2-3,TRBV4-1,TRBD1,once,CASSGQGQVILDTQYF,TGCGCCAGCAGCGGACAGGGACAGGTGATTTTAGATACGCAGTATTTT
TRBJ1-3,TRBV5-4,.,.,CASSSNSFSGNTIYF,TGTGCCAGCAGCTCAAACAGCTTCTCTGGAAACACCATATATTTT
TRBJ1-4,TRBV7-8,TRBD1,.,CASSSTGTGVLLGEKLFF,TGTGCCAGCAGCTCGACCGGGACAGGGGTTTTGCTGGGTGAAAAACTGTTTTTT
TRBJ2-1,TRBV5-1,.,.,CASGLQLGDEQFF,TGCGCCAGCGGACTACAACTAGGAGATGAGCAGTTCTTC
TRBJ2-4,TRBV9,TRBD2,.,CASSEGGGAGNIQYF,TGTGCCAGCAGCGAAGGCGGGGGGGCAGGAAACATTCAGTACTTC
TRBJ2-7,TRBV27,TRBD1,.,CASSLWTGDSYEQYF,TGTGCCAGCAGTTTATGGACAGGAGACTCCTACGAGCAGTACTTC
TRBJ2-3,TRBV19,.,.,CASRPFAGGTDTQYF,TGTGCCAGCAGACCCTTTGCAGGGGGCACAGATACGCAGTATTTT
TRBJ2-7,TRBV13,TRBD1,.,CASSVDRVVLGQYF,TGTGCCAGCAGCGTGGACAGGGTGGTTTTAGGGCAGTACTTC
TRBJ1-6,TRBV12-5,.,.,CASGFYRGSLHF,TGTGCTAGTGGCTTTTACCGGGGGAGCCTCCACTTT
TRBJ1-2,TRBV5-4,TRBD1,.,CASSIGTGSPYGYTF,TGTGCCAGCAGCATAGGGACAGGGAGTCCCTATGGCTACACCTTC
TRBJ2-1,TRBV7-9,.,.,CASSRDSYNEQFF,TGTGCCAGCAGCCGAGACAGCTACAATGAGCAGTTCTTC
TRBJ2-6,TRBV9,TRBD1,.,CASSARQGGSGANVLTF,TGTGCCAGCAGCGCCCGACAGGGCGGATCTGGGGCCAACGTCCTGACTTTC
TRBJ1-1,TRBV6-5,TRBD1,.,CASTQTGRTEAFF,TGTGCCAGCACCCAGACAGGGCGTACTGAAGCTTTCTTT
TRBJ2-2,TRBV7-8,.,once,CASSSRVPRTGELFF,TGTGCCAGCAGCTCGAGGGTGCCGAGGACCGGGGAGCTGTTTTTT
TRBJ1-3,TRBV30,.,.,CAWSLQGNTIYF,TGTGCCTGGAGTCTACAGGGAAACACCATATATTTT
TRBJ2-3,TRBV19,TRBD1,once,CASSIGQGFLDTQYF,TGTGCCAGTAGTATCGGACAGGGGTTCCTAGATACGCAGTATTTT
TRBJ1-6,TRBV19,.,.,CASTHDKATSPLHF,TGTGCCAGTACTCACGACAAGGCAACTTCACCCCTCCACTTT
TRBJ1-4,TRBV11-2,.,.,CASSLWGQLNEKLFF,TGTGCCAGCAGCTTATGGGGGCAGTTGAATGAAAAACTGTTTTTT